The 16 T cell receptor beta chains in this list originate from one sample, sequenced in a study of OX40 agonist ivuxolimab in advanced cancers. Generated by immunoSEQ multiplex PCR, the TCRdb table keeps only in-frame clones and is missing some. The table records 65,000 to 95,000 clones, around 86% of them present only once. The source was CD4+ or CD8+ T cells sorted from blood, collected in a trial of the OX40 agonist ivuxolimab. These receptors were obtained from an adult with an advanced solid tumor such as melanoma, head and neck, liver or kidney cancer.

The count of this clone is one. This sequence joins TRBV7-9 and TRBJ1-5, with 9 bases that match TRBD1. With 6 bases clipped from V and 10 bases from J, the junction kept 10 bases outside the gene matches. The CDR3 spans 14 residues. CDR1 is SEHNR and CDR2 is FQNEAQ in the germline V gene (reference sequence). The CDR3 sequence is CASSKGTGTEPQHF. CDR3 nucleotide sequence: TGTGCCAGCAGTAAGGGGACAGGGACCGAACCCCAGCATTTT.

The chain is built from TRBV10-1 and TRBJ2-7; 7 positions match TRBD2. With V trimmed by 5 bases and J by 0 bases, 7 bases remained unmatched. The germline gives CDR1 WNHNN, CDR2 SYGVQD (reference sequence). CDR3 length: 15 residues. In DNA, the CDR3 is TGCGCCAGCAGTCCCGACCAGCGGGACTCCTACGAGCAGTACTTC. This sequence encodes CASSPDQRDSYEQYF.

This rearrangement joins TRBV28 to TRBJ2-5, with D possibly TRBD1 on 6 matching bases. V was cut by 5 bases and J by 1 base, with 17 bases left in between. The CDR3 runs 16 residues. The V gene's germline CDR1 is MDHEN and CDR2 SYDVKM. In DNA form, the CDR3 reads TGTGCCAGCAGTCCTTACGGACAGCGCACCCAAGAGACCCAGTACTTC. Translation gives CASSPYGQRTQETQYF.

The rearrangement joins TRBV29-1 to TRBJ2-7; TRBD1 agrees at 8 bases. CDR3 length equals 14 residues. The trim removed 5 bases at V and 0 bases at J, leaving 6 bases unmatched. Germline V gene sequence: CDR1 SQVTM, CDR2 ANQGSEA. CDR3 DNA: TGCAGCGTTCAGCGGACAGGGAGCTCCTACGAGCAGTACTTC. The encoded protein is CSVQRTGSSYEQYF.

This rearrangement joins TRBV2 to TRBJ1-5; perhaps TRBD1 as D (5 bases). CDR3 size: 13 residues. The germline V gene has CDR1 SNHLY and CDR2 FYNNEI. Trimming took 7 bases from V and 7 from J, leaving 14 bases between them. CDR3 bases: TGTGCCAGCAAAGGGGACTTTAGCCAGCCCCAGCATTTT. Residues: CASKGDFSQPQHF.

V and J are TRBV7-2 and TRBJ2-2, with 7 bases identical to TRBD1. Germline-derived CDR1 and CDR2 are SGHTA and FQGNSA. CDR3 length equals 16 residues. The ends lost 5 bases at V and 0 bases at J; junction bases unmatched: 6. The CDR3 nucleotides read TGTGCCAGCAGCGGCACAGGGGTTTCGAACACCGGGGAGCTGTTTTTT. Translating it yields CASSGTGVSNTGELFF.

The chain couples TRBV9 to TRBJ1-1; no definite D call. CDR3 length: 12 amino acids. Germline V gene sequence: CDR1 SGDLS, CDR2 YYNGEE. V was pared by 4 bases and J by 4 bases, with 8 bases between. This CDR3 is CASSRDGTEAFF. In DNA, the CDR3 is TGTGCCAGCAGCCGTGACGGCACTGAAGCTTTCTTT.

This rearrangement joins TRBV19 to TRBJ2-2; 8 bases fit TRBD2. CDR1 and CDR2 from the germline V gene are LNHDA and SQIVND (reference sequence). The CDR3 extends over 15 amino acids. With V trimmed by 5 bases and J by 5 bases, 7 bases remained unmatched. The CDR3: CASSPRTSPTGELFF. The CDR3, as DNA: TGTGCCAGTAGTCCACGGACTAGCCCTACCGGGGAGCTGTTTTTT.

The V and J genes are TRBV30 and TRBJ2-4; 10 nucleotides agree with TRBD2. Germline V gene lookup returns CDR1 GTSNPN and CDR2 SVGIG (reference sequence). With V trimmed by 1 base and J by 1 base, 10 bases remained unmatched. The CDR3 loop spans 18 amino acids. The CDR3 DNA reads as TGTGCCTGGAGTGGCAGCTGGGGTAGCGGGAGGGCCAAAAACATTCAGTACTTC. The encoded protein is CAWSGSWGSGRAKNIQYF.

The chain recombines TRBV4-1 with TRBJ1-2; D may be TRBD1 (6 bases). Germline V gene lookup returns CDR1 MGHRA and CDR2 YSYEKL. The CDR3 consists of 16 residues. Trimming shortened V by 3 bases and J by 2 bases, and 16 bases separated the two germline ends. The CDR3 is CASSHMGGGVNYGYTF. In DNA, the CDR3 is TGCGCCAGCAGCCATATGGGGGGCGGGGTCAACTATGGCTACACCTTC.

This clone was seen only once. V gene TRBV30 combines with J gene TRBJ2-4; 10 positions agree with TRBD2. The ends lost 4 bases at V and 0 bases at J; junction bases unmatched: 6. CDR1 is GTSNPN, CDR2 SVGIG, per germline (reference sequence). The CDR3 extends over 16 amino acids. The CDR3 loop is CAWKLAGNRAKNIQYF. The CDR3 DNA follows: TGTGCCTGGAAACTAGCGGGGAACCGAGCCAAAAACATTCAGTACTTC.

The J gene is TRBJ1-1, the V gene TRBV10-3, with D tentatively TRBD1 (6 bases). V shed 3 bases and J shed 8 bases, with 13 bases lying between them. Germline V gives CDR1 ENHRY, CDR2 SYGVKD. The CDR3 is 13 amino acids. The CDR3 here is CAISDLGGTEAFF. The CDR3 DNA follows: TGTGCCATCAGTGACTTAGGGGGAACCGAAGCTTTCTTT.

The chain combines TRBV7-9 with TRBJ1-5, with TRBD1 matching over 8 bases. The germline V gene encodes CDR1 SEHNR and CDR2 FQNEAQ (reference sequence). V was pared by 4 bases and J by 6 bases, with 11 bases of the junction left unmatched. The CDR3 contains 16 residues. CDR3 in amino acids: CASSSITGGASQPQHF. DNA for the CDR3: TGTGCCAGCAGCTCTATTACAGGGGGAGCGAGTCAGCCCCAGCATTTT.

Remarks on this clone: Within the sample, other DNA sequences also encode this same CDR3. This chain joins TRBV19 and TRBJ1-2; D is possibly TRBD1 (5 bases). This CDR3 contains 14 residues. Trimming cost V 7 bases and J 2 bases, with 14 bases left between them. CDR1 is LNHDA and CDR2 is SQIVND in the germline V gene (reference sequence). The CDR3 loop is CASNRQGANYGYTF. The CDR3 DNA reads TGTGCCAGTAACCGCCAGGGAGCCAACTATGGCTACACCTTC.

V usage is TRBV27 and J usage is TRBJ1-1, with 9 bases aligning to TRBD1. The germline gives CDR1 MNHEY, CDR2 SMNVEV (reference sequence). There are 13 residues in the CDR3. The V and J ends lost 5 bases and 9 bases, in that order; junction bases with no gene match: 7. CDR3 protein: CASSHKQGAKAFF. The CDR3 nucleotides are TGTGCCAGCAGTCATAAACAGGGGGCGAAAGCTTTCTTT.

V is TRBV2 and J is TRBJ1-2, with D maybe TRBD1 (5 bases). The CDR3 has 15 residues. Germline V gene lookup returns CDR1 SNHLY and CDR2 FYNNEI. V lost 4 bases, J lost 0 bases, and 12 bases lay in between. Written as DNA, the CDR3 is TGTGCCAGCAGTGCGGCGGACATTGCTAACTATGGCTACACCTTC. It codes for CASSAADIANYGYTF.